The clone carrying this TCR beta chain was seen more than once but under ten times. What it binds is unknown. Molecular barcoding with unique molecular identifiers was used for the TCRbeta library. TCRdb re-called the PCR reads with MiXCR, one entry per CDR3 protein. The sample includes 450,000 to 550,000 distinct CDR3 sequences, about an eighth of them seen just once. CDR1 LGHNA and CDR2 YSLEER come from the germline V gene. The length of the CDR3 is 19 residues. V gave up 2 bases and J gave up 0 bases; unmatched junction bases: 7. The record originates from a study of T-cell reconstitution after alpha-beta-depleted transplantation in children. Overall study findings and caveats: It was reported that alpha-beta T cells came from several hundred expanded graft clones (about two months after transplant).

The sample here was PBMCs, mostly from graft donor cells, taken 180 days after TCRalphabeta/CD19-depleted stem cell transplant. The rearrangement joins TRBV4-3 to TRBJ2-1, with 13 bases that match TRBD2. The origin of this receptor is a female patient aged 2-15 years who had a stem cell transplant for aplastic anemia, so the T cells may come from the graft donor. The CDR3 region has the DNA TGCGCCAGCAGCCAAAGACTAGCGGGAGGCACGAGCTCCTACAATGAGCAGTTCTTC. This sequence encodes CASSQRLAGGTSSYNEQFF.